The 6 T cell receptor beta chains reported below all come from one sample, sequenced in a study of cytomegalovirus exposure and HLA in healthy donors. Vbeta (60) and Jbeta (13) primers were used in the PCR. The repertoire was sequenced with immunoSEQ multiplex PCR; TCRdb's copy has only in-frame clones and lacks some. Seen here are roughly 150,000 clones, 75% observed once, and the top ten hold almost 3%. Sequencing input: PBMCs. Every receptor here comes from a woman between 50 and 59 years old in good health and CMV-seropositive.

As concerns this clone: Additional DNA sequences in this sample encode the identical CDR3. The rearrangement joins TRBV9 to TRBJ1-1; 7 bases align to TRBD1. The CDR3 loop spans 14 amino acids. Trimming at V came to 0 bases and at J to 4 bases, leaving 3 bases not matched to a gene. The germline gives CDR1 SGDLS, CDR2 YYNGEE. CDR3 DNA: TGTGCCAGCAGCGTAGCAGGGGGAGGCACTGAAGCTTTCTTT. It yields the protein CASSVAGGGTEAFF.

The chain carries TRBV7-9 and TRBJ1-4; D may be TRBD1 (6 bases). The CDR3 contains 16 residues. The germline V and J ends were trimmed by 0 bases and 0 bases, with 8 bases remaining between them. Germline lookup yields CDR1 SEHNR and CDR2 FQNEAQ (reference sequence). This CDR3 reads CASSLARTATNEKLFF. In nucleotides, the CDR3 is TGTGCCAGCAGCTTAGCGCGGACAGCAACTAATGAAAAACTGTTTTTT.

This chain connects TRBV6-5 to TRBJ1-2; 8 bases line up with TRBD1. Looked up from germline, CDR1 is MNHEY and CDR2 is SVGAGI. V lost 4 bases and J lost 12; bases outside the gene matches: 10. The CDR3 extends over 13 amino acids. The CDR3 DNA sequence: TGTGCCAGCAGTTCCGACAGGGGCATGGGCCACACCTTC. Amino acid sequence: CASSSDRGMGHTF.

The chain is built from TRBV5-6 and TRBJ1-4; no firm D call. Germline V CDR1 and CDR2: SGHDT, YYEEEE. The CDR3 sequence is 14 residues long. V was trimmed by 2 bases and J by 4 bases, leaving 9 bases between them. The CDR3 nucleotides read TGTGCCAGCAGCTTCGACACCGGTAATGAAAAACTGTTTTTT. Amino acid sequence: CASSFDTGNEKLFF.

The rearrangement uses TRBV7-9 and TRBJ1-2; D is ambiguous. The CDR3 is 15 residues long. Germline loops: CDR1 SEHNR, CDR2 FQNEAQ (reference sequence). V lost 1 base, J lost 1 base, and 10 bases lay in between. This CDR3 is CASSLDGGSNYGYTF. Written as DNA, the CDR3 is TGTGCCAGCAGCTTAGATGGAGGGAGTAACTATGGCTACACCTTC.

The chain links TRBV12-5 to TRBJ2-7; a possible D gene is TRBD1 (6 bases). The germline V and J ends were trimmed by 5 bases and 2 bases, with 7 bases remaining between them. The CDR3 spans 12 residues. Germline loops: CDR1 LGHNT, CDR2 FRNRAP. The CDR3 is CASGQGTYEQYF. The CDR3 coding sequence is TGTGCTAGTGGTCAGGGGACCTACGAGCAGTACTTC.